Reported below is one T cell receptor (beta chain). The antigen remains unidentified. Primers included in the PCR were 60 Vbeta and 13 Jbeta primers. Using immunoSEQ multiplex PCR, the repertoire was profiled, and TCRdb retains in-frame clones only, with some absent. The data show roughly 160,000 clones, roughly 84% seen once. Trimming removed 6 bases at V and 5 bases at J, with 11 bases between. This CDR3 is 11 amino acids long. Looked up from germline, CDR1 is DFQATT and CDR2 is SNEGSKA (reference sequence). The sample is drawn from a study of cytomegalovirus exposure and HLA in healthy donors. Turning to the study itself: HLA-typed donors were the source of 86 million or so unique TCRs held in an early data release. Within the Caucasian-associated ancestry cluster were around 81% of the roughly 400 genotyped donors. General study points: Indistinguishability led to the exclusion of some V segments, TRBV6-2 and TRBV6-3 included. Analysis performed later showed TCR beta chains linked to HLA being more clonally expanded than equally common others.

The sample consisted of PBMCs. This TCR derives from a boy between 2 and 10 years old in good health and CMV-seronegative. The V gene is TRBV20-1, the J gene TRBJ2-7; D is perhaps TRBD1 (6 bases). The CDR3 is CSALGHHEQYF. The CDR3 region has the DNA TGCAGTGCCCTGGGACACCACGAGCAGTACTTC.